A selection of T cell receptor beta chains follows, all from one sample in a study of shared clonotypes between healthy human individuals. The data were produced by immunoSEQ multiplex PCR, yet TCRdb's version contains in-frame clones alone and is incomplete. There are hundreds of thousands of clones in the sample; roughly 79% occur only once, and 9.5% to 15% lies in the top ten. The sequenced material came from PBMCs. The receptors here all came from a woman in her forties in good health. Some clones in this sample may be carry-over from other donors' samples. Each CDR3 is given with its conserved first and last residue. Fields, in order: D gene, J gene, V gene, clone size, CDR3 DNA, CDR3 protein. The D gene is left open where the match is weak. Part of the rows lack a size; the others show once, few, many or a class for expanded clones.

>TRBD1|TRBJ2-7|TRBV6-5|-
TGTGCCAGCAGATATGGGACAGTTTCCTACGAGCAGTACTTC
CASRYGTVSYEQYF
>-|TRBJ2-3|TRBV5-1|-
TGCGCCAGCAGCTACGGCGGCTACACAGATACGCAGTATTTT
CASSYGGYTDTQYF
>-|TRBJ1-1|TRBV2|-
TGTGCCAGCAGGGCCGGGACATATCTTCGGACTGAAGCTTTCTTT
CASRAGTYLRTEAFF
>-|TRBJ2-7|TRBV7-2|-
TGTGCCAGCAGCTTAGCGCCCTATGGTAAACGGAGCTCCTACGAGCAGTACTTC
CASSLAPYGKRSSYEQYF
>TRBD2|TRBJ2-3|TRBV11-1|-
TGTGCCAGCAGCCTGGGACTAGACGCAGATACGCAGTATTTT
CASSLGLDADTQYF
>-|TRBJ2-2|TRBV2|-
TGTGCCAGCAGTGAGGGGACCGACACCGGGGAGCTGTTTTTT
CASSEGTDTGELFF
>-|TRBJ2-1|TRBV5-1|few
TGCGCCAGCAGCTTGGCACAGACAGGTGCCAATGAGCAGTTCTTC
CASSLAQTGANEQFF
>-|TRBJ1-2|TRBV6-1|many
TGTGCCAGCTCCCGGGACGGCTATGGCTACACCTTC
CASSRDGYGYTF
>-|TRBJ1-5|TRBV11-2|-
TGTGCCAGCAGCTTCGGGTCAGGGCCGGATCAGCCCCAGCATTTT
CASSFGSGPDQPQHF
>TRBD2|TRBJ2-7|TRBV7-8|once
TGTGCCAGCAGCTTAGGAGTTGGCGGGAGCTTGTACGAGCAGTACTTC
CASSLGVGGSLYEQYF
>TRBD2|TRBJ2-1|TRBV28|-
TGTGCCAGTACGAGCGGGAGAGATGAGCAGTTCTTC
CASTSGRDEQFF
>TRBD2|TRBJ2-1|TRBV9|few
TGTGCCAGCAGCCTCACTAGCGGGGCCCACGGTGAGCAGTTCTTC
CASSLTSGAHGEQFF
>TRBD2|TRBJ2-2|TRBV10-3|-
TGTGCCACCCGACTAGCGGGGGCCGGGGAGCTGTTTTTT
CATRLAGAGELFF
>-|TRBJ2-1|TRBV2|-
TGTGCCAGCCGCGCCGGGAGTCGGAATGAGCAGTTCTTC
CASRAGSRNEQFF
>-|TRBJ2-5|TRBV9|-
TGTGCCAGCAGCCCAGGGATTTCGGGGACCCAGTACTTC
CASSPGISGTQYF
>-|TRBJ2-5|TRBV6-5|-
TGTGCCAGCAGTTACTACCAGAACCAAGAGACCCAGTACTTC
CASSYYQNQETQYF
>-|TRBJ1-3|TRBV11-2|-
TGTGCCAGCAGCTCCTTCCAGGGAAGAGGTGGAAACACCATATATTTT
CASSSFQGRGGNTIYF
>-|TRBJ2-1|TRBV9|-
TGTGCCAGCAGCACCGGCTCAGGGGTTTACAATGAGCAGTTCTTC
CASSTGSGVYNEQFF
>TRBD2|TRBJ2-5|TRBV30|many
TGTGCCTGGAGTGTACCGGGGGGAGTTGAGACCCAGTACTTC
CAWSVPGGVETQYF
>-|TRBJ2-7|TRBV10-2|-
TGCGCCAGCAGTGAGTCGCCCTCGGTGGACGAGCAGTACTTC
CASSESPSVDEQYF
>-|TRBJ2-5|TRBV2|-
TGTGCCAGCAGTGCTAAAACAGGGACGGGGACCCAGTACTTC
CASSAKTGTGTQYF
>-|TRBJ2-5|TRBV5-1|few
TGCGCCAGCAGCCGAAGGGAAGGCGAGACCCAGTACTTC
CASSRREGETQYF
>-|TRBJ2-7|TRBV7-9|-
TGTGCCAGCAGCTTAGCGCGACTAGATGGCTACGAGCAGTACTTC
CASSLARLDGYEQYF
>TRBD1|TRBJ2-7|TRBV27|once
TGTGCCAGCAGTCGTTCAGGGGGCTTTAACGAGCAGTACTTC
CASSRSGGFNEQYF
>TRBD2|TRBJ2-4|TRBV2|-
TGTGCCAGCTCCACTAGCGGGCCTATTGAACTAGCCAAAAACATTCAGTACTTC
CASSTSGPIELAKNIQYF
>TRBD1|TRBJ2-5|TRBV18|-
TGTGCCAGCTCAACCCGGGACAGGGTAAAAGAGGCCCAGTACTTC
CASSTRDRVKEAQYF
>-|TRBJ1-1|TRBV7-2|-
TGTGCCACTACGATCGAGAGGAACACTGAAGCTTTCTTT
CATTIERNTEAFF
>-|TRBJ1-4|TRBV4-1|-
TGCGCCAGCAGCCCCTACTACAGGGTGACCACTAATGAAAAACTGTTTTTT
CASSPYYRVTTNEKLFF
>-|TRBJ1-1|TRBV7-8|-
TGTGCCAGCAGCTGGGGACCTAGTTTGAACACTGAAGCTTTCTTT
CASSWGPSLNTEAFF
>TRBD1|TRBJ1-4|TRBV29-1|-
TGCAGCGTTGGAGGGACAGGGTATGAAAAACTGTTTTTT
CSVGGTGYEKLFF
>-|TRBJ2-7|TRBV30|-
TGTGCCTGGGGCCATCGGTGGTCCCCGGGGGAGCAGTACTTC
CAWGHRWSPGEQYF
>-|TRBJ1-1|TRBV6-1|once
TGTGCCAGCAGCCAACAGGAGGTGGCTTTCTTT
CASSQQEVAFF
>-|TRBJ2-2|TRBV27|-
TGTGCCAGCAGTTTACGGACTATTTCCGGGGAGCTGTTTTTT
CASSLRTISGELFF
>TRBD1|TRBJ2-3|TRBV5-1|-
TGCGCCAGCAGCTTCTCTGGACAGGCGGATACGCAGTATTTT
CASSFSGQADTQYF
>-|TRBJ2-7|TRBV30|-
TGTGCTTGGAGCGGTTCCTACGAGCAGTACTTC
CAWSGSYEQYF
>TRBD2|TRBJ2-1|TRBV19|-
TGTGCCAGTAGTCCACGGACTAGCGGGAGGCTTTCCCCCATTGAGCAGTTCTTC
CASSPRTSGRLSPIEQFF
>-|TRBJ2-1|TRBV27|-
TGTGCCAGCAGTTTATCTCGGAACCCAGTTCGCAATGAGCAGTTCTTC
CASSLSRNPVRNEQFF
>-|TRBJ2-2|TRBV30|-
TGTGCCTGGAGTGGTCCGGTGGACACCGGGGAGCTGTTTTTT
CAWSGPVDTGELFF
>-|TRBJ2-7|TRBV10-3|-
TGTGCCATCAGTGAGTCCTTCTCCCAGTACGAGCAGTACTTC
CAISESFSQYEQYF
>-|TRBJ2-7|TRBV6-6|-
TGTGCCAGCAGCCTCGTTGGTATTGAGCAGTACTTC
CASSLVGIEQYF
>TRBD1|TRBJ2-5|TRBV5-6|-
TGTGCCAGCAGCGTCCGGGACAGGGGCGCGGCTCAAGAGACCCAGTACTTC
CASSVRDRGAAQETQYF
>-|TRBJ2-1|TRBV27|-
TGTGCCAGCAGTCCCCAACCCGTCTCCTACAATGAGCAGTTCTTC
CASSPQPVSYNEQFF
>TRBD2|TRBJ2-5|TRBV29-1|-
TGCAGCGTTGCTAGCGGGGACCAAGAGACCCAGTACTTC
CSVASGDQETQYF
>-|TRBJ2-7|TRBV2|-
TGTGCCAGCAGTGAAGCTGTCAGGGCCTACGAGCAGTACTTC
CASSEAVRAYEQYF
>TRBD2|TRBJ2-5|TRBV7-6|-
TGTGCCAGCAGCTTACGGACTATCCGGGGGGACCAGTACTTC
CASSLRTIRGDQYF
>-|TRBJ1-4|TRBV28|-
TGTGCCAGCAGCCCGGACACTATAAACGCCGGAAAACTGTTTTTT
CASSPDTINAGKLFF
>-|TRBJ2-7|TRBV29-1|-
TGCAGCGTTGAAGGGGACACTACCTACGAGCAGTACTTC
CSVEGDTTYEQYF
>-|TRBJ2-4|TRBV7-2|-
TGTGCCAGCAGCTTGGGACATATAAACATTCAGTACTTC
CASSLGHINIQYF
>-|TRBJ2-4|TRBV18|-
TGTGCCAGCTCACCACGCCTTAATGGGGACATTCAGTACTTC
CASSPRLNGDIQYF
>TRBD1|TRBJ2-7|TRBV19|-
TGTGCCAGTAGTAGTCGCCTCGGGACAGCGAGATTGGAGCAGTACTTC
CASSSRLGTARLEQYF
>-|TRBJ2-7|TRBV11-1|-
TGTGCCAGCAGCTTAGATGGGACATCTGGCTACGAGCAGTACTTC
CASSLDGTSGYEQYF
>-|TRBJ2-7|TRBV18|-
TGTGCCAGCTCACCAGTTCCCCCTTACGAGCAGTACTTC
CASSPVPPYEQYF
>-|TRBJ2-1|TRBV7-6|-
TGTGCCAGCAGTCAGGGGTATGAGCAGTTCTTC
CASSQGYEQFF
>TRBD1|TRBJ1-5|TRBV6-1|-
TGTGCCAGCAGTGCGAACAGGGGGCCCGCAGTATGGGTTAGCAATCAGCCCCAGCATTTT
CASSANRGPAVWVSNQPQHF
>-|TRBJ2-7|TRBV2|-
TGTGCCAGCAGTGAAAGCCCCATATACGAGCAGTACTTC
CASSESPIYEQYF
>-|TRBJ1-2|TRBV5-6|few
TGTGCCAGCAGCTTGGAGGCTGCTGGTGGCTACACCTTC
CASSLEAAGGYTF
>TRBD1|TRBJ1-3|TRBV18|-
TGTGCCAGCTCGCCGGACAGGAGGGCTGGAAACACCATATATTTT
CASSPDRRAGNTIYF
>TRBD2|TRBJ2-7|TRBV10-1|few
TGCGCCAGCGGGGGGGTAGCGGGAGGGCACTACGAGCAGTACTTC
CASGGVAGGHYEQYF